Presented here are 8 T cell receptor beta chains from one specimen sequenced in a study. TCRdb re-derived calls from the 5' RACE reads in MiXCR, one entry per CDR3 protein. The table has around 50,000 distinct CDR3 sequences, approximately 26% seen once. Treg sorting used a CD4+CD25+CD127-/low gate. Sequencing input: tumor-infiltrating Tregs sorted from the breast tumor. Receptor source: a female donor with breast cancer.

This clonotype was observed a few times. The J gene is TRBJ1-1, the V gene TRBV28; no clear D. With 6 bases removed from V and 5 bases from J, the gap between germline ends came to 10 bases. Per germline, CDR1 MDHEN and CDR2 SYDVKM. The length of the CDR3 is 12 residues. CDR3 protein: CASSYLGTEAFF. The CDR3 DNA is TGTGCCAGCAGCTACTTGGGGACTGAAGCTTTCTTT.

The V gene is TRBV11-3, the J gene TRBJ2-1; D might be TRBD2 (6 bases). Trimming shortened V by 4 bases and J by 10 bases, and 17 bases separated the two germline ends. The V gene's germline CDR1 is SGHNT and CDR2 YENEEA. This CDR3 is 14 amino acids long. CDR3 DNA sequence: TGTGCCAGCAGCTCGCGGGAACGAGTATCCGAGCAGTTCTTC. Translation gives CASSSRERVSEQFF.

V usage is TRBV12-3 or TRBV12-4 and J usage is TRBJ1-3; 10 nucleotides agree with TRBD1. The junction had 0 bases not matched to a gene; V was cut back by 8 bases and J by 2 bases. There are 13 residues in the CDR3. Here the CDR3 reads CASGTGAGNTIYF. CDR3 DNA sequence: TGTGCCAGCGGGACAGGGGCTGGAAACACCATATATTTT.

This clonotype was observed a handful of times. The chain uses TRBV7-2 and TRBJ2-1, with 9 bases that match TRBD2. The CDR3 has 16 residues. V shed 7 bases and J 2 bases; nucleotides not matched to a gene: 9. Per the germline V gene, CDR1 is SGHTA and CDR2 is FQGNSA. Here the CDR3 DNA reads TGTGCCAGCACCCCTTTAGCTAGCGGGACCTACAATGAGCAGTTCTTC. It translates to CASTPLASGTYNEQFF.

This chain connects TRBV7-3 to TRBJ2-1; TRBD2 aligns across 10 bases. Germline-derived CDR1 and CDR2 are SGHTA and FQGTGA. J was trimmed by 4 bases and V by 4 bases; bases with no gene match: 10. The CDR3 has 17 amino acids. CDR3 nucleotides: TGTGCCAGCAGCTCCCGACAGAGCGGGGGGGCGTACAATGAGCAGTTCTTC. As protein: CASSSRQSGGAYNEQFF.

In its sample, this clonotype was seen a few times. V is TRBV7-3 and J is TRBJ2-6; D is ambiguous. The V and J ends lost 6 bases and 1 base respectively, with 7 bases between them. The germline CDR1 and CDR2 sequences are SGHTA and FQGTGA. The length of the CDR3 is 14 residues. The CDR3 nucleotides are TGTGCCAGCAGTAGGGCATCTGGGGCCAACGTCCTGACTTTC. This translates into CASSRASGANVLTF.

The CDR3 is CASYKSRGRTDTQYF. The CDR3 DNA reads TGTGCCAGCTACAAGTCCAGGGGGAGGACAGATACGCAGTATTTT. The gene calls are TRBV7-2 and TRBJ2-3; the D gene is possibly TRBD1 (7 bases). The V gene's germline CDR1 is SGHTA and CDR2 FQGNSA. The CDR3 length is 15 residues. V was pared by 8 bases and J by 3 bases, with 18 bases between.

This clonotype showed up many times. The V gene is TRBV9, the J gene TRBJ2-1; no definite D call. Germline lookup yields CDR1 SGDLS and CDR2 YYNGEE. The CDR3 is made up of 14 amino acids. Between the trimmed V and J ends, which lost 0 bases and 0 bases, there was a span of 4 bases. The DNA for the CDR3 is TGTGCCAGCAGCGTAGGGAGCTCCTACAATGAGCAGTTCTTC. Its protein product is CASSVGSSYNEQFF.